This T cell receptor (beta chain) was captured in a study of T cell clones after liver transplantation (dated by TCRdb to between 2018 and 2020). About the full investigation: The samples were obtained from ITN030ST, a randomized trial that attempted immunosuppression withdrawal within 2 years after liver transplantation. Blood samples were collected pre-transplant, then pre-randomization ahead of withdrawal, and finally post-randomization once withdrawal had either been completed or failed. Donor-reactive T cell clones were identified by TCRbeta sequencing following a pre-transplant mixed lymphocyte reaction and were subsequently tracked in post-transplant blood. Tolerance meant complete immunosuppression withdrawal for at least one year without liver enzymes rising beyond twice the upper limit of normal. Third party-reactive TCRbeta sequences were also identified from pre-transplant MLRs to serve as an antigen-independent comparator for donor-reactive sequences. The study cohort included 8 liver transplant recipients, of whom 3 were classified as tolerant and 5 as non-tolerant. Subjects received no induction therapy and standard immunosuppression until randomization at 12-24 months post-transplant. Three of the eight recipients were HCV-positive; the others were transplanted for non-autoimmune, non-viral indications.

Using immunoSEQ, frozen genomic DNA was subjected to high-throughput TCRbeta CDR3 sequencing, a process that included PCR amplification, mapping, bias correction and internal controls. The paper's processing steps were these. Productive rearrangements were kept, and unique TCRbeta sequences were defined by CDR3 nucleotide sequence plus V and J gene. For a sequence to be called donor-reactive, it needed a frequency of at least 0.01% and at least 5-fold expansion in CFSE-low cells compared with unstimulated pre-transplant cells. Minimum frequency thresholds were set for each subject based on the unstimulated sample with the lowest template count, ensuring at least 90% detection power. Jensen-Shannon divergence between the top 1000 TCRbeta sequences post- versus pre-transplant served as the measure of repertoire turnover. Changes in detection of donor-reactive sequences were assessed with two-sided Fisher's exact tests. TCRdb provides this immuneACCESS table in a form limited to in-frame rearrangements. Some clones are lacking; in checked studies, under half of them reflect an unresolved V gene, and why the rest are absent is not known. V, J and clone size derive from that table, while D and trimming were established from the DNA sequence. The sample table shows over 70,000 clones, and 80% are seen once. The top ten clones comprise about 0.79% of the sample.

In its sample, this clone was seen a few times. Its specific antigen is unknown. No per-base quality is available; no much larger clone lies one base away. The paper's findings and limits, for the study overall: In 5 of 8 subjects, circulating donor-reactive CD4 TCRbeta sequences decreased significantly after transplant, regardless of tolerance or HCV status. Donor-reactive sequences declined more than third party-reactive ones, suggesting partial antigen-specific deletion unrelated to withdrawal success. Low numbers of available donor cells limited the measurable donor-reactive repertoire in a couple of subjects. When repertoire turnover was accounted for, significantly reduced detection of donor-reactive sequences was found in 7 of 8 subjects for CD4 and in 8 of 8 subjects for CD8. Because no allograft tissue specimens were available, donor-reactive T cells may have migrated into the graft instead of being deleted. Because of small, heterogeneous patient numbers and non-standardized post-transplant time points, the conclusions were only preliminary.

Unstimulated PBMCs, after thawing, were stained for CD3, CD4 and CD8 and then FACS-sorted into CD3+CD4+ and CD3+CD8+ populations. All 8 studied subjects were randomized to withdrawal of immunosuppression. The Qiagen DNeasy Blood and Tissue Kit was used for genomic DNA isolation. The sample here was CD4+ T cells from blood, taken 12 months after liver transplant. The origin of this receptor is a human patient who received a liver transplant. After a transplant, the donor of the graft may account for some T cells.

The encoded CDR3 is CASTRPGRGKLFF. The nucleotide sequence reads as follows: TGTGCCAGCACCCGCCCCGGACGGGGAAAACTGTTTTTT. Here the chain combines TRBV28 and TRBJ1-4; no D gene is confidently identified. From the germline V gene, CDR1 is MDHEN and CDR2 is SYDVKM. Cut back by 7 bases and 10 bases, the V and J ends lie 16 bases apart. Spanning cysteine to phenylalanine, the CDR3 consists of 13 amino acids. Left in the record is the CDR3 DNA by itself, 39 bases read in frame from the first base.